These 31 T cell receptor beta chains were all obtained from the same sample, sequenced in a study of identical twins. A single record per CDR3 protein comes from TCRdb applying MiXCR to the 5' RACE reads. Seen here are 570,000 or so distinct CDR3 sequences, over 8.5% observed once, and the top ten hold roughly 3.2%. Separately, the same data were catalogued under a study of yellow fever vaccine responses in identical twins.

Sequencing was done on a sample of PBMCs. The receptors originated from a woman aged 18 to 35 in good health.

The J gene is TRBJ2-1, the V gene TRBV20-1; 10 nucleotides match TRBD1. The CDR3 length is 15 residues. Germline V gene sequence: CDR1 DFQATT, CDR2 SNEGSKA (reference sequence). Trimming cost V 1 base and J 4 bases; bases outside gene matches: 4. The DNA of the CDR3 is TGCAGTGCTAGAGGAAGGACAGGGGGGTACAATGAGCAGTTCTTC. Amino acids: CSARGRTGGYNEQFF.

The V and J genes are TRBV6-2 or TRBV6-3 and TRBJ2-1; no definite D call. The CDR3 is 11 residues long. From germline, CDR1 is MNHEY and CDR2 SVGEGT. V lost 0 bases, J lost 8 bases, and 2 bases lay in between. The DNA of the CDR3 is TGTGCCAGCAGTTACTCCCATGAGCAGTTCTTC. Amino acids: CASSYSHEQFF.

This clonotype was seen a few times. This sequence joins TRBV12-5 and TRBJ1-1, with TRBD1 as a possible D gene (5 bases). Between the trimmed V and J ends, which lost 1 base and 8 bases, there was a span of 17 bases. The CDR3 consists of 15 residues. CDR1 is LGHNT and CDR2 is FRNRAP in the germline V gene. This chain's CDR3 is CASGLGTGATDEAFF. The CDR3 DNA sequence: TGTGCTAGTGGTTTGGGAACCGGGGCGACAGACGAAGCTTTCTTT.

J is TRBJ1-2 and V is TRBV6-2 or TRBV6-3; D unresolved. The V and J ends lost 5 bases and 11 bases respectively, with 21 bases between them. The CDR3 is made up of 14 amino acids. Germline CDR1 is MNHEY and CDR2 is SVGEGT. The CDR3 here is CASSLDLPAGSYTF. DNA for the CDR3: TGTGCCAGCAGTCTGGACCTCCCTGCGGGCTCATACACCTTC.

This chain uses TRBV6-5 with TRBJ2-7; no clear D. Trimming removed 1 base from V and 4 bases from J, with 11 bases in between. This CDR3 contains 14 residues. Germline loops: CDR1 MNHEY, CDR2 SVGAGI. As DNA, the CDR3 is TGTGCCAGCAGTTACTATAGTGCGAGTTACGAGCAGTACTTC. As protein: CASSYYSASYEQYF.

This clonotype occurred many times. This chain joins TRBV12-3 or TRBV12-4 and TRBJ2-7, with D maybe TRBD2 (6 bases). Trimming removed 6 bases from V and 3 bases from J, with 18 bases in between. This CDR3 comprises 15 residues. The DNA for the CDR3 is TGTGCCAGCAGCGCCACTAGCCCCCCGATCTACGAGCAGTACTTC. Its translation: CASSATSPPIYEQYF.

The table lists this clonotype with a few counts. This chain joins TRBV7-8 and TRBJ2-5; D not certain. CDR3 size: 14 residues. V lost 5 bases to trimming and J lost 5 bases, with 15 bases between them. Germline V lookup: CDR1 SGHVS, CDR2 FQNEAQ. The chain's CDR3 is CASSPRARTETQYF. In DNA form, the CDR3 reads TGTGCCAGCAGCCCCAGAGCTAGGACGGAGACCCAGTACTTC.

This clonotype was recorded at least ten times. This chain joins TRBV7-9 and TRBJ2-7, with TRBD1 matching 9 bases. Germline trimming cut 5 bases from V and 4 bases from J; bases unmatched to any gene: 6. The CDR3 consists of 14 residues. Looked up from germline, CDR1 is SEHNR and CDR2 is FQNEAQ (reference sequence). The CDR3 loop reads CASSQPGQGYEQYF. The DNA for the CDR3 is TGTGCCAGCAGCCAACCGGGACAGGGTTACGAGCAGTACTTC.

This CDR3 is CASSQPGLAGGENYEQYF. The CDR3, as DNA: TGCGCCAGCAGCCAACCGGGACTAGCGGGAGGGGAGAACTACGAGCAGTACTTC. This rearrangement joins TRBV5-1 to TRBJ2-7; 16 bases map to TRBD2. This CDR3 spans 18 amino acids. From germline, CDR1 is SGHRS and CDR2 YFSETQ. V lost 4 bases, J lost 3 bases, and 10 bases stayed unmatched. The entire variable domain, with the rest obtained from reference TRBV5-1 and TRBJ2-7, is as follows: KAGVTQTPRYLIKTRGQQVTLSCSPISGHRSVSWYQQTPGQGLQFLFEYFSETQRNKGNFPGRFSGRQFSNSRSEMNVSTLELGDSALYLCASSQPGLAGGENYEQYFGPGTRLTVT.

The rearrangement joins TRBV25-1 to TRBJ1-1; D ambiguous. Germline CDR1 is MGHDK and CDR2 is SYGVNS. The CDR3 is 15 amino acids. Trimming removed 2 bases from V and 2 bases from J, with 12 bases in between. This CDR3 reads CASSELRAANTEAFF. The CDR3 DNA reads TGTGCCAGCAGTGAACTCCGTGCAGCTAACACTGAAGCTTTCTTT.

This clonotype was seen more than once but under ten times. The chain joins TRBV5-1 to TRBJ2-3; D is possibly TRBD2 (5 bases). Per germline, CDR1 SGHRS and CDR2 YFSETQ. With 4 bases removed from V and 4 bases from J, the gap between germline ends came to 19 bases. This CDR3 is built from 16 residues. The CDR3 bases are TGCGCCAGCAGCCAGAAGACCTCCGCGGGTGCAGATACGCAGTATTTT. This gives the protein CASSQKTSAGADTQYF.

In this sample, this clonotype turned up many times. V and J are TRBV20-1 and TRBJ1-1; no clear D. CDR3 length equals 13 residues. Germline CDR1 reads DFQATT; CDR2 reads SNEGSKA (reference sequence). The V end was cut by 5 bases, the J end by 4 bases, with 14 bases between. The CDR3: CSAVNSAGTEAFF. CDR3 sequence (DNA): TGCAGTGCTGTTAATTCGGCCGGCACTGAAGCTTTCTTT.

The J gene is TRBJ2-7, the V gene TRBV19; possible D gene TRBD1, 7 bases. The CDR3 is 15 amino acids. V was shortened by 3 bases and J by 3 bases, with 15 bases between the two germline ends. Germline V lookup: CDR1 LNHDA, CDR2 SQIVND (reference sequence). The CDR3 bases are TGTGCCAGTAGTATCAAGGGGGCGCGGGGCTACGAGCAGTACTTC. Encoded protein: CASSIKGARGYEQYF.

This chain connects TRBV6-4 to TRBJ2-3, with TRBD2 identical over 11 bases. Germline V gives CDR1 MRHNA, CDR2 SNTAGT. This CDR3 is 16 amino acids long. The trim removed 4 bases at V and 1 base at J, leaving 4 bases unmatched. The DNA for the CDR3 is TGTGCCAGCAGTGCGGTAGCGGGAGGGGGCACAGATACGCAGTATTTT. It specifies CASSAVAGGGTDTQYF.

This clonotype came up many times. The chain carries TRBV20-1 and TRBJ1-5, with D unresolved. Trimming took 3 bases from V and 2 from J, leaving 2 bases between them. Germline assignment: CDR1 DFQATT and CDR2 SNEGSKA (reference sequence). The CDR3 is made up of 11 amino acids. CDR3 protein: CSASGNQPQHF. The CDR3 DNA follows: TGCAGTGCTAGCGGCAATCAGCCCCAGCATTTT.

This clonotype has more than one count but fewer than ten. The chain is built from TRBV12-3 or TRBV12-4 and TRBJ1-1, with 7 bases aligning to TRBD1. This CDR3 has 19 amino acids. V gave up 4 bases and J gave up 2 bases; unmatched junction bases: 19. The CDR3 sequence is CASSSRNPGLGGGNTEAFF. DNA for the CDR3: TGTGCCAGCAGTTCCCGGAACCCGGGGTTGGGAGGGGGCAACACTGAAGCTTTCTTT.

This clonotype has at least ten counts. In DNA, the CDR3 is TGTGCCATCAGTGACGGGCAGCTGAACACCGGGGAGCTGTTTTTT. This translates into CAISDGQLNTGELFF. The genes are TRBV10-3 and TRBJ2-2; D gene unclear. CDR3 length equals 15 residues. Germline assignment: CDR1 ENHRY and CDR2 SYGVKD. V dropped 3 bases and J dropped 1 base, with 9 bases sitting between them.

The J gene is TRBJ2-4, the V gene TRBV28; no definite D call. Germline V CDR1 and CDR2: MDHEN, SYDVKM. V was cut by 1 base and J by 2 bases, with 18 bases left in between. There are 18 residues in the CDR3. The CDR3 reads CASSLFLTPPRTKNIQYF. As DNA, the CDR3 is TGTGCCAGCAGTTTATTTCTGACACCTCCCCGTACCAAAAACATTCAGTACTTC.

In its sample, this clonotype was seen once. The chain employs TRBV10-3 and TRBJ2-1; weak D call: TRBD1 (5 bases). The CDR3 contains 13 residues. The germline CDR1 and CDR2 sequences are ENHRY and SYGVKD. Trimming took off 0 bases at V and 8 bases at J, with 8 bases between the two ends. The CDR3 DNA reads TGTGCCATCAGTGAGTCAGGGGCCCATGAGCAGTTCTTC. Translation: CAISESGAHEQFF.

This sequence joins TRBV28 and TRBJ2-1, with 8 positions matching TRBD1. The CDR3 covers 15 residues. Germline V gives CDR1 MDHEN, CDR2 SYDVKM. The V and J ends lost 3 bases and 4 bases, in that order; junction bases with no gene match: 5. CDR3 sequence (DNA): TGTGCCAGCAGTTTCGGGCAGGGGGCTTACAATGAGCAGTTCTTC. As protein: CASSFGQGAYNEQFF.

The genes are TRBV11-2 and TRBJ2-7; perhaps D is TRBD1 or TRBD2 (7 bases each). Trimming left V 1 base short and J 3 bases short, with 13 bases between. Germline CDR1 SGHAT, CDR2 FQNNGV. This CDR3 region has 15 residues. CDR3 bases: TGTGCCAGCAGCTTAGGGGGGGGACAGAACTACGAGCAGTACTTC. This encodes CASSLGGGQNYEQYF.

This chain joins TRBV7-9 and TRBJ2-6; 9 nucleotides agree with TRBD1. V shed 7 bases, J shed 0 bases, and the junction held 7 bases outside the gene matches. In germline, CDR1 is SEHNR, CDR2 FQNEAQ (reference sequence). The CDR3 has 17 residues. The CDR3 DNA reads TGTGCCAGCACCCCGGACAGGGGTAACTCTGGGGCCAACGTCCTGACTTTC. The encoded protein is CASTPDRGNSGANVLTF.

Ten or more counts support this clonotype. This chain connects TRBV5-1 to TRBJ2-3; weak D call: TRBD1 (6 bases). Germline V gives CDR1 SGHRS, CDR2 YFSETQ. V dropped 4 bases and J dropped 4 bases, with 13 bases sitting between them. This CDR3 spans 14 amino acids. CDR3 nucleotide sequence: TGCGCCAGCAGCCCCCAAGGGGGATCAGATACGCAGTATTTT. It translates to CASSPQGGSDTQYF.

This clonotype was picked up many times. The chain has TRBV4-3 and TRBJ2-1; the D gene could be TRBD1 or TRBD2 (7 bases each). The CDR3 length is 19 residues. V lost 1 base and J lost 4, with 23 bases in between. Germline CDR1 LGHNA, CDR2 YSLEER. CDR3 nucleotides: TGCGCCAGCAGCCAAGTCATCCTGGGAGGGGGCGTAGGGTACAATGAGCAGTTCTTC. Translated: CASSQVILGGGVGYNEQFF.

This clonotype was seen ten or more times. An end of the junction does not agree with germline; a read error may underlie this. The chain couples TRBV7-7 to TRBJ2-3, with 7 nucleotides matching TRBD2. Germline lookup yields CDR1 SSHAT and CDR2 FNYEAQ (reference sequence). The CDR3 is 13 amino acids. DNA of the CDR3: TGTGCTAGCAGCTTCGGGGAGGGAGATACGCAGTATTTT. Protein: CASSFGEGDTQYF.

The chain carries TRBV5-1 and TRBJ2-2; no clear D. The CDR3 extends over 15 amino acids. Germline assignment: CDR1 SGHRS and CDR2 YFSETQ. Trimming removed 0 bases at V and 4 bases at J, with 10 bases between. CDR3 in DNA: TGCGCCAGCAGCTTGGAGACGGTCGGCACCGGGGAGCTGTTTTTT. It translates to CASSLETVGTGELFF.

In its sample, this clonotype was seen many times. The chain carries TRBV6-1 and TRBJ2-1; 7 nucleotides agree with TRBD2. The CDR3 has 15 residues. CDR1 MNHNS and CDR2 SASEGT come from the germline V gene. J gave up 4 bases and V 6 bases, and 9 bases lay outside the gene matches. The CDR3, as DNA: TGTGCCAGCAGAAGAACTAGCGTTCGGTACAATGAGCAGTTCTTC. It is translated as CASRRTSVRYNEQFF.

The chain joins TRBV6-5 to TRBJ2-2; D gene unclear. V was clipped by 2 bases and J by 0 bases, with 10 bases between them. CDR1 is MNHEY and CDR2 is SVGAGI in the germline V gene. The CDR3 runs to 16 residues. The CDR3: CASSYGVSSNTGELFF. The CDR3 DNA is TGTGCCAGCAGTTACGGTGTCAGTTCGAACACCGGGGAGCTGTTTTTT.

In its sample, this clonotype was seen a few times. V usage is TRBV6-5 and J usage is TRBJ1-6; D may be TRBD1 (5 bases). This CDR3 comprises 14 residues. CDR1 MNHEY and CDR2 SVGAGI come from the germline V gene. Trimming took 1 base from V and 10 from J, leaving 11 bases between them. CDR3 residues: CASSYWETASPLHF. As DNA, the CDR3 is TGTGCCAGCAGTTACTGGGAGACAGCCTCACCCCTCCACTTT.

V and J are TRBV18 and TRBJ2-7; no reliable D call. The CDR3 covers 15 residues. The ends were cut back, 2 bases at V and 5 bases at J, with 16 bases in the middle. The germline V gene has CDR1 KGHSH and CDR2 LQKENI. The CDR3 DNA sequence: TGTGCCAGCTCACCATTCATCGAGTACCGCCACGAGCAGTACTTC. Translation gives CASSPFIEYRHEQYF.

This clonotype has only a few counts. This sequence joins TRBV3-1 and TRBJ2-1; D remains unclear. Per germline, CDR1 LGHDT and CDR2 YNNKEL (reference sequence). The CDR3 sequence is 19 residues long. The ends were cut back, 3 bases at V and 0 bases at J, with 21 bases in the middle. The CDR3 DNA is TGTGCCAGCAGCCATTACATGGCCCGATATCAGATCTCCTACAATGAGCAGTTCTTC. This sequence encodes CASSHYMARYQISYNEQFF.